This entry lists 13 T cell receptor beta chains sequenced from one sample in a study of blood T cell repertoires in COVID-19 (dated by TCRdb to the early 2020s). Library method: the immunoSEQ multiplex PCR assay. The clones in this table, taken by TCRdb from immuneACCESS, are in-frame only. Not every clone is retained; where verified, under half of the shortfall comes from an unresolved V gene, and the cause of the rest is unknown. This sample comprises under 150,000 clones, roughly nine tenths of them detected only once. The ten largest clones take up approximately 3% of the sample. The sample consisted of peripheral blood. Receptors were obtained from a woman aged 55-70 years with active COVID-19.

The chain combines TRBV5-6 with TRBJ2-5, with 8 bases lining up with TRBD1. The ends lost 3 bases at V and 2 bases at J; junction bases unmatched: 9. Looked up from germline, CDR1 is SGHDT and CDR2 is YYEEEE. The CDR3 consists of 16 residues. The CDR3 loop reads CASSSPRQGIQETQYF. CDR3 sequence (DNA): TGTGCCAGCAGCTCTCCCCGACAGGGGATACAAGAGACCCAGTACTTC.

The chain joins TRBV6-5 to TRBJ1-5; 7 bases agree with TRBD1. Germline trimming cut 4 bases from V and 5 bases from J; bases unmatched to any gene: 8. There are 15 residues in the CDR3. Germline V lookup: CDR1 MNHEY, CDR2 SVGAGI. CDR3 residues: CASSSTGAVYQPQHF. CDR3 bases: TGTGCCAGCAGTTCCACAGGGGCGGTCTATCAGCCCCAGCATTTT.

The V gene is TRBV18, the J gene TRBJ2-7, with 8 bases lining up with TRBD1. The germline gives CDR1 KGHSH, CDR2 LQKENI. J gave up 4 bases and V 3 bases, and 11 bases lay outside the gene matches. This CDR3 has 16 amino acids. CDR3 sequence (DNA): TGTGCCAGCTCACCTTCCAGACAGGGGCCGGGGTACGAGCAGTACTTC. Translated: CASSPSRQGPGYEQYF.

This chain links TRBV27 with TRBJ1-1, with D perhaps matching TRBD1 (5 bases). The germline V gene encodes CDR1 MNHEY and CDR2 SMNVEV (reference sequence). Trimming cost V 5 bases and J 1 base, with 8 bases left between them. The CDR3 sequence is 13 residues long. The chain's CDR3 is CASSLTENTEAFF. The CDR3 DNA sequence: TGTGCCAGCAGTCTGACAGAGAACACTGAAGCTTTCTTT.

The rearrangement links TRBV3-1 (or the pseudogene TRBV3-2) to TRBJ1-2; 7 nucleotides line up with TRBD1. CDR1 and CDR2 from the germline V gene are LGHDT and YNNKEL (reference sequence). CDR3 length: 16 residues. V was pared by 1 base and J by 2 bases, with 7 bases of the junction left unmatched. DNA for the CDR3: TGTGCCAGCAGCCAAGCCTTTGGGACAGTCAACTATGGCTACACCTTC. It yields the protein CASSQAFGTVNYGYTF.

J is TRBJ2-2 and V is TRBV7-7; 7 bases line up with TRBD1. V shed 5 bases and J 15 bases; nucleotides not matched to a gene: 12. Germline V gene sequence: CDR1 SSHAT, CDR2 FNYEAQ (reference sequence). There are 13 residues in the CDR3. The CDR3 DNA reads as TGTGCCAGCAGCCCCAGGACAGGCGAAAGGGTGTTTTTT. This sequence encodes CASSPRTGERVFF.

This clone was observed a few times. Distinct nucleotide sequences in the sample also encode this CDR3. The chain employs TRBV14 and TRBJ2-7, with 8 bases identical to TRBD1. Germline V gene data show CDR1 as SGHDN and CDR2 as FVKESK. Trimming took 4 bases from V and 4 from J; bases not matched to a gene: 6. The CDR3 consists of 14 residues. Written as DNA, the CDR3 is TGTGCCAGCAGCCTAGGACAGGGAACGTACGAGCAGTACTTC. Translated: CASSLGQGTYEQYF.

The chain joins TRBV19 to TRBJ2-2; TRBD1 aligns across 7 bases. Germline V gene data show CDR1 as LNHDA and CDR2 as SQIVND (reference sequence). This CDR3 region has 15 residues. Trimming removed 4 bases from V and 6 bases from J; junction bases left unmatched: 8. CDR3 sequence (DNA): TGTGCCAGTAGTAGGAAGCGACAGGGCGCCGGGGAGCTGTTTTTT. Translating gives CASSRKRQGAGELFF.

In the case of this clone: Mismatch with germline at one junction end may stem from a read error. The chain carries TRBV3-1 (or the pseudogene TRBV3-2) and TRBJ1-2; maybe TRBD1 (5 bases). The germline V gene has CDR1 LGHDT and CDR2 YNNKEL (reference sequence). The CDR3 contains 11 residues. The CDR3 nucleotides are TGTGCCAGCAGCCAATCCCGGGACTTGGCCTTC. Translated, it gives CASSQSRDLAF.

The rearrangement uses TRBV4-3 and TRBJ2-7; D might be TRBD1 (5 bases). V was shortened by 1 base and J by 3 bases, with 13 bases between the two germline ends. The V gene's germline CDR1 is LGHNA and CDR2 YSLEER. The CDR3 extends over 15 amino acids. The CDR3: CASSQVRTTLYEQYF. The CDR3 coding sequence is TGCGCCAGCAGCCAAGTGAGGACAACCCTCTACGAGCAGTACTTC.

This clone has more than one count but fewer than ten. This chain connects TRBV3-1 (or the pseudogene TRBV3-2) to TRBJ2-7; D is perhaps TRBD2 (5 bases). Trimming shortened V by 2 bases and J by 3 bases, and 8 bases separated the two germline ends. Germline-derived CDR1 and CDR2 are LGHDT and YNNKEL (reference sequence). The CDR3 totals 13 residues. Written as DNA, the CDR3 is TGTGCCAGCAGCCAAACGGGGTTCTACGAGCAGTACTTC. Translated, it gives CASSQTGFYEQYF.

The rearrangement joins TRBV11-2 to TRBJ1-4, with unresolved D. Trimming took 1 base from V and 1 from J, leaving 10 bases between them. The germline V gene has CDR1 SGHAT and CDR2 FQNNGV. The CDR3 totals 16 residues. The CDR3 nucleotides read TGTGCCAGCAGCTTAGGGCTTGGCAGAACTAATGAAAAACTGTTTTTT. Residues: CASSLGLGRTNEKLFF.

The chain uses TRBV7-2 and TRBJ2-1; no firm D call. The CDR3 is 11 residues long. Germline V gene sequence: CDR1 SGHTA, CDR2 FQGNSA. V was shortened by 6 bases and J by 7 bases, with 7 bases between the two germline ends. The CDR3 DNA reads TGTGCCAGCAGTCCTAGAAATGAGCAGTTCTTC. It specifies CASSPRNEQFF.